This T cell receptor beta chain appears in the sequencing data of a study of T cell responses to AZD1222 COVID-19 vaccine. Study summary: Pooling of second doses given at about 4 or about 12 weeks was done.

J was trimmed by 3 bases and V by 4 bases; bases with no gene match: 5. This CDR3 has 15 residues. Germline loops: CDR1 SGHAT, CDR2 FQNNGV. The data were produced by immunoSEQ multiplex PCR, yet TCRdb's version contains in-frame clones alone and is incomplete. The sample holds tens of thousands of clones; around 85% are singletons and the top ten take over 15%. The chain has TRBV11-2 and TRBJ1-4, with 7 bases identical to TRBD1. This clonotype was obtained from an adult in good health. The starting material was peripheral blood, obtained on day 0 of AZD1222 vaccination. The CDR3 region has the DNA TGTGCCAGCAGCTGGGTAGGGACAGCTAATGAAAAACTGTTTTTT. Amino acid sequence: CASSWVGTANEKLFF.